Included here is one T cell receptor beta chain sequence, with context. This entry belongs to a study of OX40 agonist ivuxolimab in advanced cancers. About the study: The eligibility criteria allowed prior anti-PD-1, anti-PD-L1 or anti-CTLA-4 therapy, and approximately 38% had some.

Only in-frame clones appear in the TCRdb table, and some are missing; sequencing was by immunoSEQ multiplex PCR. The sample consists of tens of thousands of clones, 88% of them appearing once. Specimen: CD4+ or CD8+ T cells sorted from blood, collected in a trial of the OX40 agonist ivuxolimab. The source is an adult with an advanced solid tumor such as melanoma, head and neck, liver or kidney cancer.

In DNA, the CDR3 is TGTGCCAGCAGTCTGGGAGGGACGAGCTCCTACAATGAGCAGTTCTTC. Protein: CASSLGGTSSYNEQFF. The rearrangement joins TRBV5-4 to TRBJ2-1; 7 bases are shared with TRBD2. The CDR3 length is 16 residues. V lost 5 bases, J lost 0 bases, and 8 bases stayed unmatched. The germline CDR1 and CDR2 sequences are SGHNT and YYREEE (reference sequence). The full variable domain, in which reference TRBV5-4 and TRBJ2-1 provide the parts outside the CDR3, is ETGVTQSPTHLIKTRGQQVTLRCSSQSGHNTVSWYQQALGQGPQFIFQYYREEENGRGNFPPRFSGLQFPNYSSELNVNALELDDSALYLCASSLGGTSSYNEQFFGPGTRLTVL.